These 5 T cell receptor beta chains share one sample of origin, sequenced in a study of Ad26.COV2.S vaccination and SARS-CoV-2 variants. Treatment meaning: about 20 received Ad26.COV2.S at low or high dose, single or two shots; 5 received placebo; per-sample allocation not given. Day 63 after the first injection of vaccine or placebo was the sampling time. The table came from immunoSEQ multiplex PCR; TCRdb's copy has only in-frame clones and leaves some out. The sample consists of 300,000 to 350,000 clones, 70% to 90% of them appearing once. The sample in question was peripheral blood, obtained in a trial of Ad26.COV2.S vaccine versus placebo. The receptors originated from a person aged 18-65 years who received the Ad26.COV2.S COVID-19 vaccine or a placebo.

This clone was observed once. The V and J genes are TRBV27 and TRBJ2-7; D gene uncertain. Germline V lookup: CDR1 MNHEY, CDR2 SMNVEV (reference sequence). The CDR3 sequence is 15 residues long. V dropped 6 bases and J dropped 2 bases, with 17 bases sitting between them. The CDR3 is CASSSWTERPYEQYF. CDR3 nucleotides: TGTGCCAGCAGCTCATGGACGGAAAGACCCTACGAGCAGTACTTC.

The rearrangement uses TRBV29-1 and TRBJ2-5; the D gene could be TRBD1 or TRBD2 (6 bases each). CDR3 size: 12 residues. V shed 4 bases and J shed 5 bases, with 11 bases lying between them. Germline CDR1 and CDR2: SQVTM and ANQGSEA. The CDR3 sequence is CSVAGAVETQYF. The CDR3 nucleotides are TGCAGCGTTGCGGGGGCGGTTGAGACCCAGTACTTC.

CDR3 nucleotide sequence: TGTGCCAGCAGCTTCGATGTTTCGCTCCTCCACTTT. It specifies CASSFDVSLLHF. The chain carries TRBV7-9 and TRBJ1-6; no clear D. Trimming cost V 3 bases and J 15 bases, with 12 bases left between them. The CDR3 is made up of 12 amino acids. Germline CDR1 reads SEHNR; CDR2 reads FQNEAQ (reference sequence).

V gene TRBV28 combines with J gene TRBJ2-2; 10 bases agree with TRBD2. This CDR3 is 17 amino acids long. CDR1 is MDHEN and CDR2 is SYDVKM in the germline V gene. With V trimmed by 5 bases and J by 3 bases, 9 bases remained unmatched. CDR3 coding DNA: TGTGCCAGCAGTCTGGCTAGCGGGGGACCTTACACCGGGGAGCTGTTTTTT. Translating it yields CASSLASGGPYTGELFF.

This clone was observed once. The rearrangement joins TRBV27 to TRBJ2-7; TRBD2 might be the D (6 bases). Germline CDR1 reads MNHEY; CDR2 reads SMNVEV (reference sequence). V dropped 7 bases and J dropped 4 bases, with 14 bases sitting between them. The CDR3 is made up of 13 amino acids. CDR3 in DNA: TGTGCCAGCACCAGGATCGGGACTTACGAGCAGTACTTC. This translates into CASTRIGTYEQYF.